This TCR beta chain was recovered during a study of siplizumab effects on memory and regulatory T cells. Germline V lookup: CDR1 SGHTA, CDR2 FQGNSA. Trimming removed 5 bases from V and 4 bases from J, with 14 bases in between. The CDR3 sequence is 14 residues long. Clones were sequenced by immunoSEQ multiplex PCR, and TCRdb holds only the in-frame ones, with some missing. The table has approximately 100,000 clones, nearly 95% seen once; the top ten hold around 11%. The chain links TRBV7-2 to TRBJ1-1; TRBD1 might be the D (6 bases). The clonotype comes from a human donor in good health. Sequencing was performed on non-Treg CD4+ T cells sorted from blood. In nucleotides, the CDR3 is TGTGCCAGCAGCCTCAACAGGGTTGGCACTGAAGCTTTCTTT. Translating it yields CASSLNRVGTEAFF.